This T cell receptor (beta chain) was documented in a study of shared clonotypes between healthy human individuals. Findings and limits, study-wide: Some clonotypes were shared by all four sorted-subset donors, while others were not shared. The non-shared ones had lower generation probabilities than the shared ones. The study found approximately 5% of naive CD4 clonotypes shared across a handful of donors.

About this clone: Its antigen is as yet unknown.

Trimming removed 0 bases at V and 4 bases at J, with 13 bases between. This CDR3 has 16 amino acids. Germline V gives CDR1 SGDLS, CDR2 YYNGEE. Profiling relied on immunoSEQ multiplex PCR, and the TCRdb table lists in-frame clones only, not all of them. Of about 2.3 million clones in the sample, about 92% are singletons; the top ten hold 0.35% to 0.5%. Sequenced material: naive CD4+ T cells from PBMCs. Subset noted: CD45RA+ positively selected. The TCR originated in a young man in good health. Some clones in this sample may be carry-over from other donors' samples. The chain uses TRBV9 and TRBJ2-2; D is undetermined. CDR3 sequence reads: CASSVASARVTGELFF. The CDR3 bases are TGTGCCAGCAGCGTAGCGTCAGCACGGGTCACCGGGGAGCTGTTTTTT.